This is a list of T cell receptor beta chains from one sample in a study of blood T cell repertoires in COVID-19. Profiling relied on immunoSEQ multiplex PCR, and the TCRdb table lists in-frame clones only, not all of them. The repertoire holds roughly 250,000 clones, with roughly 84% as singletons. Sequencing was carried out using peripheral blood. These receptors were taken from a woman aged 40 to 50 who had recovered from COVID-19. Both conserved end residues are part of each CDR3. A D gene is named only where the DNA matches it firmly. Size is stated for part of the rows, as once, few or many counts, or as a class when the clone is expanded.

j_call: TRBJ2-7
clone_size: .
d_call: .
v_call: TRBV20-1
cdr3_aa: CSAKDSYEQYF
cdr3_nt: TGCAGTGCTAAAGACAGCTACGAGCAGTACTTC

j_call: TRBJ2-2
clone_size: .
d_call: TRBD1
v_call: TRBV24-1
cdr3_aa: CATSDYGTGRTGELFF
cdr3_nt: TGTGCCACCAGTGACTACGGGACAGGAAGGACCGGGGAGCTGTTTTTT

j_call: TRBJ2-5
clone_size: .
d_call: TRBD2
v_call: TRBV29-1
cdr3_aa: CSVASSGRNQETQYF
cdr3_nt: TGCAGCGTTGCCTCTAGCGGGAGGAACCAAGAGACCCAGTACTTC

j_call: TRBJ2-1
clone_size: .
d_call: .
v_call: TRBV6-5
cdr3_aa: CASIAPGPFNEQFF
cdr3_nt: TGTGCCAGCATTGCTCCGGGTCCTTTCAATGAGCAGTTCTTC

j_call: TRBJ2-2
clone_size: .
d_call: .
v_call: TRBV7-9
cdr3_aa: CASSLQESYRELFF
cdr3_nt: TGTGCCAGCAGCCTACAGGAGTCTTACCGGGAGCTGTTTTTT

j_call: TRBJ2-1
clone_size: .
d_call: .
v_call: TRBV10-2
cdr3_aa: CATTGARSYNEQFF
cdr3_nt: TGCGCCACTACAGGCGCCCGGTCCTACAATGAGCAGTTCTTC

j_call: TRBJ2-5
clone_size: .
d_call: .
v_call: TRBV21-1
cdr3_aa: CASSCSGEETQYF
cdr3_nt: TGTGCCAGCAGCTGTAGCGGGGAAGAGACCCAGTACTTC

j_call: TRBJ2-3
clone_size: .
d_call: .
v_call: TRBV9
cdr3_aa: CASSVDLPSTDTQYF
cdr3_nt: TGTGCCAGCAGCGTAGACCTACCTAGCACAGATACGCAGTATTTT

j_call: TRBJ1-3
clone_size: few
d_call: .
v_call: TRBV21-1
cdr3_aa: CASSKQGRAGNTIYF
cdr3_nt: TGTGCCAGCAGCAAACAGGGGCGTGCGGGAAACACCATATATTTT

j_call: TRBJ2-3
clone_size: .
d_call: TRBD2
v_call: TRBV5-4
cdr3_aa: CASRDRGGRASDTQYF
cdr3_nt: TGTGCCAGCAGGGACCGCGGCGGGAGGGCCTCAGATACGCAGTATTTT

j_call: TRBJ2-3
clone_size: .
d_call: .
v_call: TRBV12-3/TRBV12-4
cdr3_aa: CASSTGTQYF
cdr3_nt: TGTGCCAGCAGTACCGGTACGCAGTATTTT

j_call: TRBJ2-1
clone_size: .
d_call: .
v_call: TRBV18
cdr3_aa: CASSPPEGGPPGNEQFF
cdr3_nt: TGTGCCAGCTCCCCCCCAGAGGGCGGGCCCCCCGGGAATGAGCAGTTCTTC

j_call: TRBJ2-1
clone_size: .
d_call: TRBD2
v_call: TRBV4-2
cdr3_aa: CASSQDLWSGSGYEQFF
cdr3_nt: TGTGCCAGCAGCCAAGATTTATGGAGCGGGAGCGGTTATGAGCAGTTCTTC

j_call: TRBJ2-7
clone_size: .
d_call: TRBD2
v_call: TRBV7-2
cdr3_aa: CASSPRSGGSSYEQYF
cdr3_nt: TGTGCCAGCAGCCCAAGAAGCGGGGGGAGCTCCTACGAGCAGTACTTC

j_call: TRBJ2-1
clone_size: .
d_call: .
v_call: TRBV5-1
cdr3_aa: CASSLAPGKRDEQFF
cdr3_nt: TGCGCCAGCAGCTTGGCCCCGGGGAAGAGAGATGAGCAGTTCTTC

j_call: TRBJ2-2
clone_size: few
d_call: .
v_call: TRBV3-1/TRBV3-2
cdr3_aa: CASSYTGELFF
cdr3_nt: TGTGCCAGCAGCTATACCGGGGAGCTGTTTTTT